This TCR beta chain was sequenced for a study of T cells after yellow fever vaccination. Study-wide findings and caveats: Almost all vaccine-responding clonotypes were not detected in the sorted memory subsets at the day 0 time point. Booster sampling recovered most clones from primary vaccination (96% CD4, approximately 88% CD8).

One entry per CDR3 protein, called by TCRdb with MiXCR from the 5' RACE reads. Of tens of thousands of distinct CDR3 sequences in the sample, approximately 6% were seen once. This clonotype was detected ten times or more. This CDR3 is 15 amino acids long. The V segment lost 5 bases and the J segment 2 bases; nucleotides outside the gene matches: 7. The V gene's germline CDR1 is MNHEY and CDR2 SVGEGT. The rearrangement uses TRBV6-2 or TRBV6-3 and TRBJ2-7; 9 bases line up with TRBD2. The origin of this receptor is a man aged 25-40 years who received the YFV17D yellow fever vaccine. The sample in question was PBMCs, either bulk or a sorted T-cell subset (CD4+, CD8+, memory, or dextramer-sorted; not recorded which), obtained on the day of the yellow fever booster vaccination. The DNA of the CDR3 is TGTGCCAGCAGTGGCATGACTAGCGGCCCCTACGAGCAGTACTTC. Translation: CASSGMTSGPYEQYF.